Following are 28 T cell receptor beta chains from one sample sequenced in a study of early T cells in non-severe SARS-CoV-2 infection. In TCRdb, the 5' RACE reads were re-called with MiXCR into one record per CDR3 protein. Of approximately 50,000 distinct CDR3 sequences in the sample, roughly 8.2% are singletons; the top ten hold about 4%. Sequenced sample: whole blood. All receptors come from an adult who was a healthcare worker with PCR-confirmed SARS-CoV-2 infection or an uninfected control (not recorded which).

The rearrangement uses TRBV20-1 and TRBJ2-2; possibly TRBD1 or TRBD2 for D (6 bases each). The CDR3 has 15 amino acids. V was trimmed by 5 bases and J by 1 base, leaving 14 bases between them. CDR1 is DFQATT and CDR2 is SNEGSKA in the germline V gene (reference sequence). DNA of the CDR3: TGCAGTGCTGTTAAAGGAGGGGGGAACACCGGGGAGCTGTTTTTT. Translated, it gives CSAVKGGGNTGELFF.

This clonotype was counted between two and nine times. The chain has TRBV20-1 and TRBJ2-3, with D perhaps matching TRBD1 (6 bases). The V gene lost 3 bases and the J gene lost 2 bases, with 12 bases spanning the gap. This CDR3 is 14 amino acids long. Per germline, CDR1 DFQATT and CDR2 SNEGSKA (reference sequence). The CDR3 protein is CSARNRDNTDTQYF. CDR3 nucleotide sequence: TGCAGTGCTAGGAACAGGGATAACACAGATACGCAGTATTTT.

This clonotype was seen ten or more times. This chain joins TRBV30 and TRBJ1-2; 7 nucleotides agree with TRBD1. CDR3 size: 13 residues. Germline-derived CDR1 and CDR2 are GTSNPN and SVGIG (reference sequence). Trimming took 3 bases from V and 7 from J; bases not matched to a gene: 8. CDR3 in DNA: TGTGCCTGGAGCAAGACAGGGAGAGGTGGCTACACCTTC. It specifies CAWSKTGRGGYTF.

In its sample, this clonotype was seen once. The chain has TRBV7-9 and TRBJ2-7; TRBD1 matches 7 bases. Trimming at V came to 3 bases and at J to 5 bases, leaving 10 bases not matched to a gene. Germline loops: CDR1 SEHNR, CDR2 FQNEAQ (reference sequence). This CDR3 contains 15 residues. The CDR3 here is CASSLIRQGGDEQYF. As DNA, the CDR3 is TGTGCCAGCAGCTTGATCCGACAGGGCGGTGACGAGCAGTACTTC.

This clonotype occurred a few times. The V gene is TRBV27, the J gene TRBJ1-5; D ambiguous. Trimming cost V 3 bases and J 0 bases, with 0 bases left between them. The CDR3 extends over 12 amino acids. From germline, CDR1 is MNHEY and CDR2 SMNVEV (reference sequence). CDR3 sequence (DNA): TGTGCCAGCAGTTTTAGCAATCAGCCCCAGCATTTT. Translating it yields CASSFSNQPQHF.

This clonotype was picked up many times. This chain connects TRBV18 to TRBJ1-1, with D unresolved. Germline CDR1 is KGHSH and CDR2 is LQKENI. Trimming took off 1 base at V and 0 bases at J, with 12 bases between the two ends. This CDR3 has 16 residues. In nucleotides, the CDR3 is TGTGCCAGCTCACCACAGAGCTCCCCATTGAACACTGAAGCTTTCTTT. It yields the protein CASSPQSSPLNTEAFF.

V usage is TRBV27 and J usage is TRBJ2-7, with 8 bases matching TRBD1. Germline CDR1 reads MNHEY; CDR2 reads SMNVEV (reference sequence). CDR3 length equals 12 residues. The trim removed 9 bases at V and 5 bases at J, leaving 6 bases unmatched. The CDR3 region is CASRQGLNEQYF. CDR3 DNA: TGTGCCAGTCGACAGGGGCTAAACGAGCAGTACTTC.

Only a few counts were recorded for this clonotype. The rearrangement links TRBV28 to TRBJ2-3; the D gene could be TRBD1 or TRBD2 (6 bases each). CDR3 length equals 14 residues. Trimming left V 5 bases short and J 4 bases short, with 13 bases between. CDR1 and CDR2 from the germline V gene are MDHEN and SYDVKM. CDR3 DNA: TGTGCCAGCAGTCGGGAGCACAGGGCAGATACGCAGTATTTT. Protein product: CASSREHRADTQYF.

This sequence joins TRBV27 and TRBJ2-7; no clear D. Trimming pared 6 bases from V and 0 bases from J, leaving 9 bases between. The CDR3 has 13 residues. Germline CDR1 reads MNHEY; CDR2 reads SMNVEV (reference sequence). The DNA for the CDR3 is TGTGCCAGCAGGGCGGTCGTCTCCTACGAGCAGTACTTC. It encodes CASRAVVSYEQYF.

This clonotype was recorded a few times. V and J are TRBV5-4 and TRBJ2-1; perhaps TRBD2 as D (6 bases). CDR3 size: 17 residues. From germline, CDR1 is SGHNT and CDR2 YYREEE (reference sequence). V was trimmed by 4 bases and J by 0 bases, leaving 17 bases between them. CDR3 DNA sequence: TGTGCCAGCAGCCGAGGGTCCGCGGGACTCTCCTACAATGAGCAGTTCTTC. As protein: CASSRGSAGLSYNEQFF.

This clonotype was recorded once. The CDR3 nucleotides are TGCGCCAGCAGCCAAGTGGCGGGGGACAGCTACGAGCAGTACTTC. Residues: CASSQVAGDSYEQYF. This rearrangement joins TRBV4-1 to TRBJ2-7, with D perhaps being TRBD1 or TRBD2 (7 bases each). The V and J ends lost 1 base and 3 bases respectively, with 13 bases between them. Germline V gene sequence: CDR1 MGHRA, CDR2 YSYEKL. This CDR3 contains 15 residues.

This clonotype was observed at least ten times. The chain links TRBV18 to TRBJ1-2; TRBD1 aligns across 7 bases. Unmatched junction bases numbered 5, after V lost 5 bases and J lost 2 bases. The CDR3 extends over 14 amino acids. CDR1 is KGHSH, CDR2 LQKENI, per germline. The CDR3 spells CASSSRDSNYGYTF. The CDR3 region has the DNA TGTGCCAGCTCAAGCCGGGACAGCAACTATGGCTACACCTTC.

The chain uses TRBV2 and TRBJ2-4, with a tentative D call TRBD2 (6 bases). Trimming pared 7 bases from V and 3 bases from J, leaving 19 bases between. CDR1 and CDR2 (germline): SNHLY, FYNNEI. This CDR3 contains 16 residues. CDR3 residues: CASTQRVRRDKNIQYF. The CDR3 DNA sequence: TGTGCCAGCACCCAAAGGGTTCGGAGGGACAAAAACATTCAGTACTTC.

This clonotype has a handful of counts. The CDR3 sequence: CASMRAGDRNEQFF. CDR3 in DNA: TGTGCCAGCATGCGGGCGGGAGATCGCAATGAGCAGTTCTTC. The V call is TRBV6-6, the J call TRBJ2-1, with TRBD2 matching over 7 bases. Trimming took 7 bases from V and 6 from J; bases not matched to a gene: 9. Looked up from germline, CDR1 is MNHNY and CDR2 is SVGAGI (reference sequence). CDR3 length equals 14 residues.

The V call is TRBV20-1, the J call TRBJ2-4; TRBD1 aligns across 7 bases. The V segment lost 4 bases and the J segment 6 bases; nucleotides outside the gene matches: 6. The CDR3 sequence is 13 residues long. Germline V gene sequence: CDR1 DFQATT, CDR2 SNEGSKA (reference sequence). DNA for the CDR3: TGCAGTGCTACGTCAGGGGGACCAAACATTCAGTACTTC. It is translated as CSATSGGPNIQYF.

This clonotype showed up just a few times. The chain carries TRBV4-1 and TRBJ2-3; 13 bases are shared with TRBD2. Trimming removed 0 bases from V and 2 bases from J; junction bases left unmatched: 11. The CDR3 consists of 20 residues. The germline V gene has CDR1 MGHRA and CDR2 YSYEKL. CDR3 in amino acids: CASSQEVPPGLAGFTDTQYF. In DNA, the CDR3 is TGCGCCAGCAGCCAAGAAGTCCCTCCGGGACTAGCGGGATTCACAGATACGCAGTATTTT.

This rearrangement joins TRBV20-1 to TRBJ1-2; TRBD1 matches 9 bases. This CDR3 contains 14 residues. The germline CDR1 and CDR2 sequences are DFQATT and SNEGSKA (reference sequence). V was clipped by 5 bases and J by 4 bases; unmatched bases: 8. DNA for the CDR3: TGCAGTGCTTCCGAGACAGGGGGTGCCTATGGCTACACCTTC. Amino acid sequence: CSASETGGAYGYTF.

This clonotype was seen only a few times. V and J are TRBV2 and TRBJ1-4, with no clear D. V was shortened by 5 bases and J by 5 bases, with 9 bases between the two germline ends. CDR1 and CDR2 from the germline V gene are SNHLY and FYNNEI. The length of the CDR3 is 13 residues. CDR3 sequence: CASSRTGNEKLFF. In nucleotides, the CDR3 is TGTGCCAGCAGTAGGACGGGAAATGAAAAACTGTTTTTT.

The chain couples TRBV7-6 to TRBJ2-2; weak D call: TRBD2 (5 bases). Trimming removed 5 bases at V and 5 bases at J, with 9 bases between. There are 13 residues in the CDR3. CDR1 is SGHVS and CDR2 is FNYEAQ in the germline V gene. This chain's CDR3 is CASSRTGTGELFF. The CDR3 nucleotides read TGTGCCAGCAGCCGGACGGGGACCGGGGAGCTGTTTTTT. Variable domain in full (rest from reference TRBV7-6 and TRBJ2-2): GAGVSQSPRYKVTKRGQDVALRCDPISGHVSLYWYRQALGQGPEFLTYFNYEAQQDKSGLPNDRFSAERPEGSISTLTIQRTEQRDSAMYRCASSRTGTGELFFGEGSRLTVL.

This clonotype was seen a few times. This chain links TRBV5-1 with TRBJ1-2; perhaps TRBD1 as D (5 bases). Germline CDR1 and CDR2: SGHRS and YFSETQ. The CDR3 has 15 residues. Trimming cost V 7 bases and J 1 base, with 17 bases left between them. DNA of the CDR3: TGCGCCAGCTATAGTGGGGGTATCCTTAACTATGGCTACACCTTC. As protein: CASYSGGILNYGYTF. Drawing the rest from reference TRBV5-1 and TRBJ1-2, the complete variable domain is KAGVTQTPRYLIKTRGQQVTLSCSPISGHRSVSWYQQTPGQGLQFLFEYFSETQRNKGNFPGRFSGRQFSNSRSEMNVSTLELGDSALYLCASYSGGILNYGYTFGSGTRLTVV.

This clonotype was seen many times. V gene TRBV7-3 combines with J gene TRBJ2-3; 9 bases are shared with TRBD2. Per germline, CDR1 SGHTA and CDR2 FQGTGA. After removal of 2 bases from V and 2 bases from J, the junction contained 5 bases not matched to a gene. The CDR3 is 16 residues long. Written as DNA, the CDR3 is TGTGCCAGCAGCTTACGCGGGAGGGTCTTCACAGATACGCAGTATTTT. It yields the protein CASSLRGRVFTDTQYF.

This clonotype was recorded at least ten times. This chain uses TRBV20-1 with TRBJ1-1; no definite D call. V dropped 8 bases and J dropped 0 bases, with 16 bases sitting between them. Germline V gene data show CDR1 as DFQATT and CDR2 as SNEGSKA (reference sequence). The CDR3 contains 14 residues. CDR3 sequence: CSLRAPTMNTEAFF. Written as DNA, the CDR3 is TGCAGTCTAAGGGCCCCTACAATGAACACTGAAGCTTTCTTT.

A few counts support this clonotype. The chain uses TRBV11-2 and TRBJ2-2; no firm D call. Trimming left V 1 base short and J 1 base short, with 4 bases between. This CDR3 contains 14 residues. Germline loops: CDR1 SGHAT, CDR2 FQNNGV. CDR3 DNA: TGTGCCAGCAGCTTAGTTTGGAACACCGGGGAGCTGTTTTTT. It codes for CASSLVWNTGELFF.

The J gene is TRBJ2-2, the V gene TRBV3-1; D gene ambiguous. Germline values: CDR1 LGHDT, CDR2 YNNKEL (reference sequence). Between the trimmed V and J ends, which lost 1 base and 0 bases, there was a span of 9 bases. The CDR3 is made up of 16 amino acids. The CDR3 DNA is TGTGCCAGCAGCCAAGTTCCGGGTGCGAACACCGGGGAGCTGTTTTTT. Residues: CASSQVPGANTGELFF.

Many counts were recorded for this clonotype. This chain joins TRBV7-6 and TRBJ1-4; TRBD1 is a possible D gene (5 bases). Per the germline V gene, CDR1 is SGHVS and CDR2 is FNYEAQ. V lost 3 bases and J 0 bases, leaving 11 bases between the germline ends. The CDR3 is 16 residues long. The CDR3 DNA follows: TGTGCCAGCAGCTTGTCCCCGACAGCAACTAATGAAAAACTGTTTTTT. Translating it yields CASSLSPTATNEKLFF.

This clonotype showed up just a few times. CDR3 sequence: CASSFSDRPYEQYF. The CDR3 nucleotides are TGTGCCAGCAGCTTTTCCGACCGTCCCTACGAGCAGTACTTC. The genes are TRBV7-9 and TRBJ2-7; D not resolved. The V end lost 3 bases, the J end lost 2 bases, and 11 bases lay between the germline ends. This CDR3 has 14 amino acids. Germline V gives CDR1 SEHNR, CDR2 FQNEAQ (reference sequence).

The sample holds a few counts of this clonotype. This chain uses TRBV18 with TRBJ1-2; TRBD1 aligns across 7 bases. CDR1 and CDR2 (germline): KGHSH, LQKENI. Trimming at V came to 2 bases and at J to 8 bases, leaving 11 bases not matched to a gene. The CDR3 length is 15 residues. The CDR3 DNA sequence: TGTGCCAGCTCACCAGCCGAGAACAGGGGAGGAGGCTACACCTTC. This translates into CASSPAENRGGGYTF.

The rearrangement uses TRBV4-1 and TRBJ2-1; TRBD2 agrees at 12 bases. Trimming cost V 0 bases and J 0 bases; bases outside gene matches: 15. The CDR3 covers 22 residues. In germline, CDR1 is MGHRA, CDR2 YSYEKL. The CDR3 spells CASSQDRLYGLAGGSSYNEQFF. The CDR3 DNA reads as TGCGCCAGCAGCCAAGATCGACTGTATGGGCTAGCGGGGGGGAGCTCCTACAATGAGCAGTTCTTC.